This T cell receptor (beta chain) emerged from a study of PD-1 blockade in classical Hodgkin lymphoma. All trial patients relapsed after autologous stem cell transplantation. The table came from immunoSEQ multiplex PCR; TCRdb's copy has only in-frame clones and leaves some out. The top ten clones hold about 15% of a sample with fewer than 65,000 clones, roughly nine tenths of them seen once. The receptor was derived from a human donor with classical Hodgkin lymphoma. Sequencing used peripheral blood mononuclear cells (PBMCs), obtained at baseline.

The CDR3 loop is CAWATGEQFF. The CDR3 DNA sequence: TGTGCCTGGGCAACGGGGGAGCAGTTCTTC. V is TRBV30 and J is TRBJ2-1; possible D gene TRBD2, 5 bases. Trimming left V 5 bases short and J 10 bases short, with 9 bases between. CDR1 and CDR2 from the germline V gene are GTSNPN and SVGIG (reference sequence). This CDR3 has 10 amino acids.